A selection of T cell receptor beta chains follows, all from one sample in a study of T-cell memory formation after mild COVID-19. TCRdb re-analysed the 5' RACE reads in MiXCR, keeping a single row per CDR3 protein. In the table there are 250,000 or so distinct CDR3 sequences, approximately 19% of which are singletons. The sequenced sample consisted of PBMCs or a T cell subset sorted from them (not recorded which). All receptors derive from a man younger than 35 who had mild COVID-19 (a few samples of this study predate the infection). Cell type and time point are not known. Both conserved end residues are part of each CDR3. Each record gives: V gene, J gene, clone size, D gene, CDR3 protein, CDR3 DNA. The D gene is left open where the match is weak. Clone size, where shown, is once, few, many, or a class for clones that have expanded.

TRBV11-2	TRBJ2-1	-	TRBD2	CASSLGIAGAAYNEQFF	TGTGCCAGCAGCTTGGGGATAGCGGGTGCCGCCTACAATGAGCAGTTCTTC
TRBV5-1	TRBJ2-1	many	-	CASSLDAYNEQFF	TGCGCCAGCAGCTTGGACGCCTACAATGAGCAGTTCTTC
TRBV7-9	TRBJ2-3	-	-	CASRYRAGFTDTQYF	TGTGCCAGCAGATACCGGGCGGGGTTCACAGATACGCAGTATTTT
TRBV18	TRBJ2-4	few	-	CASSQQGIAKNIQYF	TGTGCCAGCTCACAGCAAGGAATAGCCAAAAACATTCAGTACTTC
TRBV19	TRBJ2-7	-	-	CASGDRAWEQYF	TGTGCCAGCGGAGACCGGGCCTGGGAGCAGTACTTC
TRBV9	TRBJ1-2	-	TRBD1	CASSVEIYGDRDGGYTF	TGTGCCAGCAGCGTAGAGATTTATGGGGACAGGGATGGTGGCTACACCTTC
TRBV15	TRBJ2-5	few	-	CATSGGTQETQYF	TGTGCCACCAGCGGAGGTACCCAAGAGACCCAGTACTTC
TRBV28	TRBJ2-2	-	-	CASSTPAVDTSGELFF	TGTGCCAGCAGTACGCCCGCGGTGGACACAAGCGGGGAGCTGTTTTTT
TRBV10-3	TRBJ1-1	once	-	CAISEPGQTEAFF	TGTGCCATCAGTGAACCAGGGCAAACTGAAGCTTTCTTT
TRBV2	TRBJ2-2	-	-	CASSGGAGGVTGELFF	TGTGCCAGCAGTGGTGGGGCAGGAGGAGTCACCGGGGAGCTGTTTTTT
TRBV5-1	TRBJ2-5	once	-	CASSLNTGRVLGETQYF	TGCGCCAGCAGCTTGAACACCGGCAGGGTGCTGGGGGAGACCCAGTACTTC
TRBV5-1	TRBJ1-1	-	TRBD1	CASSGGQGARWTEAFF	TGCGCCAGCAGCGGGGGACAGGGGGCGCGGTGGACTGAAGCTTTCTTT
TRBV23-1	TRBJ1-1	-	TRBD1	CASWGQSNTEAFF	TGCGCCAGCTGGGGACAGTCGAACACTGAAGCTTTCTTT
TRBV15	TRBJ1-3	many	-	CATSLAGSGNTIYF	TGTGCCACCAGCCTGGCGGGCTCTGGAAACACCATATATTTT
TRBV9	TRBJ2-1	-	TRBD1	CASSVHTGANEQFF	TGTGCCAGCAGCGTTCATACAGGGGCAAATGAGCAGTTCTTC
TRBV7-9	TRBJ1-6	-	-	CASSTSRPTSYNSPLHF	TGTGCCAGCAGCACCAGTCGACCGACCTCCTATAATTCACCCCTCCACTTT
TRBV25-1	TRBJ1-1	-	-	CASSKGGWERAFF	TGTGCCAGCAGTAAGGGGGGTTGGGAGAGAGCTTTCTTT
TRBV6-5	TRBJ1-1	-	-	CASSQRRNTEAFF	TGTGCCAGCAGCCAGAGGAGGAACACTGAAGCTTTCTTT
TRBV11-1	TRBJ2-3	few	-	CASSLHGGTDTQYF	TGTGCCAGCAGCTTACACGGGGGCACAGATACGCAGTATTTT
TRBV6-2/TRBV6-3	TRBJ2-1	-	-	CASRNGGRSSYNEQFF	TGTGCCAGCAGAAACGGAGGGAGGAGCTCCTACAATGAGCAGTTCTTC
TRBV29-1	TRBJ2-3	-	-	CSVVPRGGSTDTQYF	TGCAGCGTTGTCCCCCGAGGGGGAAGCACAGATACGCAGTATTTT
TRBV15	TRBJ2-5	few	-	CLPWEFQETQYF	TGTCTTCCCTGGGAATTTCAAGAGACCCAGTACTTC
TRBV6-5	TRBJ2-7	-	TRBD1	CASSLTGGPPEQYF	TGTGCCAGCAGTTTGACAGGGGGCCCTCCCGAGCAGTACTTC
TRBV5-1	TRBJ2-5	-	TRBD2	CASSWEGRGEETQYF	TGCGCCAGCAGCTGGGAGGGTCGCGGGGAAGAGACCCAGTACTTC
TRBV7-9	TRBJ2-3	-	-	CASSSLSGGTDTQYF	TGTGCCAGCAGCTCTTTGAGTGGGGGTACAGATACGCAGTATTTT
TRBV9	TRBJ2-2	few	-	CASSVEPGELFF	TGTGCCAGCAGCGTAGAACCCGGGGAGCTGTTTTTT